The present T cell receptor (beta chain) was sequenced within a study of T cells in Graves' hyperthyroidism and ophthalmopathy. RNA transcripts served as the template for amplifying TCR beta CDR3 regions. An initial round of RT-PCR targeting the TCR CDR3 relied on the HTBI primer set. In TCRdb, the multiplex PCR reads were re-called with MiXCR into one record per CDR3 protein. The sample consists of about 290,000 distinct CDR3 sequences, around a fifth of them appearing once. There are a few counts of this clonotype. Looked up from germline, CDR1 is MDHEN and CDR2 is SYDVKM. The CDR3 length is 14 residues. The V end lost 2 bases, the J end lost 7 bases, and 11 bases lay between the germline ends.

The TCR originated in a man aged 50 to 59 with Graves' ophthalmopathy. This chain uses TRBV28 with TRBJ1-4; D gene ambiguous. Material: blood. Here the CDR3 reads CASSLVGGGEKLFF. CDR3 nucleotides: TGTGCCAGCAGTTTAGTGGGAGGCGGTGAAAAACTGTTTTTT.